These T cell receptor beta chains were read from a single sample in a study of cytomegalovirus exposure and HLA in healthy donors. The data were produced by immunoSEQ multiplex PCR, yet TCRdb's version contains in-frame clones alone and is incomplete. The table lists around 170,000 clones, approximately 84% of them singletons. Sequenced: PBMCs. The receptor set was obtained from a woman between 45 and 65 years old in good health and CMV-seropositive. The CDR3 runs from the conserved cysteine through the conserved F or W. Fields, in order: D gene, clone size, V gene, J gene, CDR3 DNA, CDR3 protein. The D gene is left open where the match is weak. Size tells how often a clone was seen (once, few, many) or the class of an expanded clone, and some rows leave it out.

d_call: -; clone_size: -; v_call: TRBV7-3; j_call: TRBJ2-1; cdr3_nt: TGTGCCAGCAGCTCCTTTCCGGCAGGTGAGCAGTTCTTC; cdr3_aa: CASSSFPAGEQFF
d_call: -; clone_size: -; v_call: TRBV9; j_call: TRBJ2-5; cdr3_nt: TGTGCCAGCGGTGGGAGCCTGGGGGAGACCCAGTACTTC; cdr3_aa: CASGGSLGETQYF
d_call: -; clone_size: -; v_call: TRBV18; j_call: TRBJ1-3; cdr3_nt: TGTGCCAGCTCTCCAGGGCCCTCCTCTGGAAACACCATATATTTT; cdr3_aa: CASSPGPSSGNTIYF
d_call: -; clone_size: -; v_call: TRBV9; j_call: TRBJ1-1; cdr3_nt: TGTGCCAGCAGCCCAAGAACACAGGAACTGAACACTGAAGCTTTCTTT; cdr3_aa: CASSPRTQELNTEAFF
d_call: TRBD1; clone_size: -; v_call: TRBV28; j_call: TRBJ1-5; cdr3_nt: TGTGCCAGCAGGGCTAGACTCGGGACAGGGTTTTATCTGAGTCAGCCCCAGCATTTT; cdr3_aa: CASRARLGTGFYLSQPQHF
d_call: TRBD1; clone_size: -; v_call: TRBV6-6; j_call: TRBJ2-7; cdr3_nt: TGTGCCAGCAGTTACTCTGGACAGGGTTCGAGGGAGCAGTACTTC; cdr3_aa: CASSYSGQGSREQYF
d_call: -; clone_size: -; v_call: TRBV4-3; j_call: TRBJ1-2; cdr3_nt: TGCGCCAGCAGCCAAGATAAGGGGCCATACTATGGCTACACCTTC; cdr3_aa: CASSQDKGPYYGYTF
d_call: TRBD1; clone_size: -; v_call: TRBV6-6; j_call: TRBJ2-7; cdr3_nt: TGTGCCAGCAGTGCCCCCGGGACAGGCCACTACGAGCAGTACTTC; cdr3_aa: CASSAPGTGHYEQYF
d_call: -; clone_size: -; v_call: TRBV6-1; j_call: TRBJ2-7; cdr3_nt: TGTGCCAGCAGTGAATCCCCGGGTGGGTACGAGCAGTACTTC; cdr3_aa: CASSESPGGYEQYF
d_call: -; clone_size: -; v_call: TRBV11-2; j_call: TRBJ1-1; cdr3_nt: TGTGCCAGCAGCTTCAGGGGGAACACTGAAGCTTTCTTT; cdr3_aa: CASSFRGNTEAFF
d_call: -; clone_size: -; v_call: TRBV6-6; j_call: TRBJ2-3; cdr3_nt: TGTGCCAGCAGTTACTCATCCGGGGGGCTAGATACGCAGTATTTT; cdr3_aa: CASSYSSGGLDTQYF
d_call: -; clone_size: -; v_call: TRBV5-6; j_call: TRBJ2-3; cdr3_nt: TGTGCCAGCAGCTTTCGTGCAGGAAGCACAGATACGCAGTATTTT; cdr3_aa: CASSFRAGSTDTQYF
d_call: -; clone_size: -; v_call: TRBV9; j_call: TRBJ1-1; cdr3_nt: TGTGCCAGCAGCTCCGGGACATTGGGCACTGAAGCTTTCTTT; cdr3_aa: CASSSGTLGTEAFF
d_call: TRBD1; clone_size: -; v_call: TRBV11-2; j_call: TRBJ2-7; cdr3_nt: TGTGCCAGCAGCTTAGTAAGGACAGGGGGTTTACCCTACGAGCAGTACTTC; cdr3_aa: CASSLVRTGGLPYEQYF
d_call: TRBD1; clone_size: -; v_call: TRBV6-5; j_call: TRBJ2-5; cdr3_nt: TGTGCCAGCAGTTACTCGGGGACAGGGCGGGAGACCCAGTACTTC; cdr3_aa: CASSYSGTGRETQYF
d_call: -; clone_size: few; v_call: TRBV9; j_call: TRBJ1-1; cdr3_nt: TGTGCCAGCAGCGTAGGCCAGGTCATCATGAACACTGAAGCTTTCTTT; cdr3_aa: CASSVGQVIMNTEAFF
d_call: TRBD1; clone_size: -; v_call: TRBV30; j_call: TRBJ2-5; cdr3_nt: TGTGCCTGGAACAGGGCGGGGACAGGGGAAGAGACCCAGTACTTC; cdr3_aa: CAWNRAGTGEETQYF
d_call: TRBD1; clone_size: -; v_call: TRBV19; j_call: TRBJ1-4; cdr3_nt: TGTGCCAGTAGTTTCCTTCCGACAGGGCCGGGGGAAAAACTGTTTTTT; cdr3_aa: CASSFLPTGPGEKLFF
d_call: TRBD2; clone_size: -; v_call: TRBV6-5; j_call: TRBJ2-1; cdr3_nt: TGTGCCAGCAAGAAGGGGCTAGCGGGCTACAATGAGCAGTTCTTC; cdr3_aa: CASKKGLAGYNEQFF
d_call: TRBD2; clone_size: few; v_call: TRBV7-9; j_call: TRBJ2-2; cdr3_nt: TGTGCCACCCTAGCGGGGGGGCGCACCGGGGAGCTGTTTTTT; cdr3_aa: CATLAGGRTGELFF
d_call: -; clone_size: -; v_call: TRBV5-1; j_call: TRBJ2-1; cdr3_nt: TGCGCCAGCACCCCGGGGGAGCTGCTTCTTAATGAGCAGTTCTTC; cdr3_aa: CASTPGELLLNEQFF
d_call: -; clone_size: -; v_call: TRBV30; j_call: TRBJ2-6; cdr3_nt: TGTGCCTCAACAGCCTCTGGGGCCAACGTCCTGACTTTC; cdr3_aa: CASTASGANVLTF
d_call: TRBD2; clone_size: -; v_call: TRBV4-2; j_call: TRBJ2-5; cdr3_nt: TGTGCCAGCAGCCAAAGAGTAGCGGGGGGAGTCCAAGAGACCCAGTACTTC; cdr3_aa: CASSQRVAGGVQETQYF
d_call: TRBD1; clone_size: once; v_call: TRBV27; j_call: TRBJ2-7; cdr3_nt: TGTGCCAGCAGTCCGTCGACAGGGCGCCACGAGCAGTACTTC; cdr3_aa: CASSPSTGRHEQYF
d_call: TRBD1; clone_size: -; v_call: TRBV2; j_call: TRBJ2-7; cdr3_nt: TGTGCCAGCCGACAGGGGGCGAGTTACGAGCAGTACTTC; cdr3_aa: CASRQGASYEQYF
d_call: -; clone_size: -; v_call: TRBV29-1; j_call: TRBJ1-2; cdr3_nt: TGCAGCGTTGAAGAAGGAGGGTTTGGCTACACCTTC; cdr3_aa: CSVEEGGFGYTF
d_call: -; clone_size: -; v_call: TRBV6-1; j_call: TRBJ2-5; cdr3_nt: TGTGCCAGCAGTGCGGACAGAAACCAAGAGACCCAGTACTTC; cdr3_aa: CASSADRNQETQYF
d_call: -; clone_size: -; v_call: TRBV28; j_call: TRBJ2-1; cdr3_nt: TGCGCCAGCAGTTTATCCAGTTCTGAGCAGTTCTTC; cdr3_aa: CASSLSSSEQFF
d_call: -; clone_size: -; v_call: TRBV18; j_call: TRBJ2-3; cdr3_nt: TGTGCCAGCTCACCTGAACAGGGCGGAAGGGGAGATACGCAGTATTTT; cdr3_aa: CASSPEQGGRGDTQYF
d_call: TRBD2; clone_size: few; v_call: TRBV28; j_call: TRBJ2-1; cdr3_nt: TGTGCCAGCAGCCGTAGACTAGCGGGGAGAGGTGAGCAGTTCTTC; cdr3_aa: CASSRRLAGRGEQFF
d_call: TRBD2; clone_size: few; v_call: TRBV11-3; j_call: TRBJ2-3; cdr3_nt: TGTGCCAGCAGCTTAACTAGCGGAAGCACAGATACGCAGTATTTT; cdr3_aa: CASSLTSGSTDTQYF
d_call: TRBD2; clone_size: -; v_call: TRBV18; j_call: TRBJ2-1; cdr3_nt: TGTGCCAGCTCACCATTGACTAGCGGGGGCACGGGGCAGTTCTTC; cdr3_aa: CASSPLTSGGTGQFF
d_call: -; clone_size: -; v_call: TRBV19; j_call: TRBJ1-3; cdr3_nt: TGTGCCAGTAGTTCCGCCTATGACAGGCCACCGAACACCATATATTTT; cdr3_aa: CASSSAYDRPPNTIYF
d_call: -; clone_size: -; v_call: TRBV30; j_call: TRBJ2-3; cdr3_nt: TGTGCCTGGAGCAGGGCAGGGGGCACAGATACGCAGTATTTT; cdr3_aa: CAWSRAGGTDTQYF
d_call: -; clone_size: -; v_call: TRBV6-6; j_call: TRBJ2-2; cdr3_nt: TGTGCCAGCAGTAGGACAGTTAACGCCGGGGAGCTGTTTTTT; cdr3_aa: CASSRTVNAGELFF
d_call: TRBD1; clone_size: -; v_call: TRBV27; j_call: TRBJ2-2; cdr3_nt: TGTGCCAGCAGTTTATACTCCCGGGACAGGGCGCCCGGGGAGCTGTTTTTT; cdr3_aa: CASSLYSRDRAPGELFF
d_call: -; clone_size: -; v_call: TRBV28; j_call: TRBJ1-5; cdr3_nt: TGTGCCAGCAGTTTAAGGAGTGGGCCCCAGCATTTT; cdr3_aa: CASSLRSGPQHF
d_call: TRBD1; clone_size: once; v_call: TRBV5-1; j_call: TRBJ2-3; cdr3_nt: TGCGCCAGCAGCTCCCGGGACAGGGGTCTGGATACGCAGTATTTT; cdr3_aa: CASSSRDRGLDTQYF
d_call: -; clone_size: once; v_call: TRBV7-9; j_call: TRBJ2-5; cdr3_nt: TGTGCCAGCAGCTTAGTGGCAGTCCATGAGACCCAGTACTTC; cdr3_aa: CASSLVAVHETQYF
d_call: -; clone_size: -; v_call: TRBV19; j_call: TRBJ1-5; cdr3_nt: TGTGCCAGTAGTATACGGGGGGACGGACGACAGCAGCATTTT; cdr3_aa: CASSIRGDGRQQHF
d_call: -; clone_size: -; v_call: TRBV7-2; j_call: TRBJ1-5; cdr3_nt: TGTGCCAGCAGGCCGGCGGGGGCTGGGAATCAGCCCCAGCATTTT; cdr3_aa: CASRPAGAGNQPQHF
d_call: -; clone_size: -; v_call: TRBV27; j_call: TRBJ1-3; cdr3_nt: TGTGCCAGCAGTTTAAACAGCTTAACCTCTGGAAACACCATATATTTT; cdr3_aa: CASSLNSLTSGNTIYF